One sample yielded the 30 T cell receptor beta chains listed below, sequenced in a study of blood T cells in healthy people across ages. Primed by a sample-barcoded 5' primer and a J-beta primer mix, a second PCR proceeded for 7 to 11 cycles. TCRdb re-called the 5' RACE reads through MiXCR, storing one row per CDR3 protein. The data contain roughly 800,000 distinct CDR3 sequences, 20% to 30% of them singletons. The sample also formed part of further work on T cells of mothers and their children.

The sample taken for sequencing was blood. The receptors shown here come from a boy aged 10-17 years in good health.

J is TRBJ1-4 and V is TRBV12-3 or TRBV12-4; 8 bases fit TRBD1. The CDR3 runs to 17 residues. V shed 6 bases and J 8 bases; nucleotides not matched to a gene: 17. The CDR3 sequence: CASSHHQGASLFEKLFF. DNA of the CDR3: TGTGCCAGCAGCCACCATCAGGGGGCATCTCTTTTCGAAAAACTGTTTTTT.

This chain joins TRBV29-1 and TRBJ1-5; D ambiguous. Trimming removed 4 bases at V and 6 bases at J, with 13 bases between. The CDR3 has 13 residues. Germline V CDR1 and CDR2: SQVTM, ANQGSEA. CDR3 region: CSVASGFGQPQHF. CDR3 bases: TGCAGCGTTGCTTCGGGGTTCGGTCAGCCCCAGCATTTT.

The CDR3 is CASSHPGRESHTQYF. Written as DNA, the CDR3 is TGTGCCAGCAGCCATCCTGGGCGGGAGTCCCATACGCAGTATTTT. This chain connects TRBV7-9 to TRBJ2-3, with 7 bases fitting TRBD2. The CDR3 is made up of 15 amino acids. The germline gives CDR1 SEHNR, CDR2 FQNEAQ (reference sequence). V trimming: 5 bases; J trimming: 7 bases; junction bases outside the gene matches: 12.

The V call is TRBV20-1, the J call TRBJ1-3, with D uncertain. Trimming left V 6 bases short and J 3 bases short, with 15 bases between. In germline, CDR1 is DFQATT, CDR2 SNEGSKA (reference sequence). The CDR3 is 14 residues long. CDR3 coding DNA: TGCAGTGCGCGAACGGGCGCCGTTGGAAACACCATATATTTT. Protein product: CSARTGAVGNTIYF.

On this clonotype: At one boundary the junction diverges from the germline segment, which might be a read error. The J gene is TRBJ2-5, the V gene TRBV4-3; D is possibly TRBD1 (5 bases). This CDR3 is built from 15 residues. CDR1 is LGHNA and CDR2 is YSLEER in the germline V gene. CDR3 nucleotides: TGCGCCAGCAGCCCCGTTGGGCAGGGCCAAGAGACCCAGTGCTTC. It codes for CASSPVGQGQETQCF.

The chain has TRBV6-4 and TRBJ2-2; 7 nucleotides line up with TRBD1. Trimming at V came to 4 bases and at J to 5 bases, leaving 4 bases not matched to a gene. Germline V CDR1 and CDR2: MRHNA, SNTAGT. CDR3 size: 14 residues. In nucleotides, the CDR3 is TGTGCCAGCAGTGTGGGGACAGATACCGGGGAGCTGTTTTTT. Protein: CASSVGTDTGELFF.

The chain employs TRBV19 and TRBJ1-1; no reliable D call. The germline V gene encodes CDR1 LNHDA and CDR2 SQIVND (reference sequence). V was trimmed by 7 bases and J by 1 base, leaving 4 bases between them. The CDR3 contains 11 residues. The CDR3 loop reads CASNKNTEAFF. DNA for the CDR3: TGTGCCAGTAATAAGAACACTGAAGCTTTCTTT.

The chain employs TRBV14 and TRBJ2-3, with D possibly called TRBD1 or TRBD2 (5 bases each). V lost 4 bases, J lost 2 bases, and 16 bases lay in between. The germline V gene has CDR1 SGHDN and CDR2 FVKESK. The CDR3 extends over 16 amino acids. The CDR3 protein is CASSRFSGPTTDTQYF. CDR3 nucleotide sequence: TGTGCCAGCAGCCGATTCTCGGGACCAACCACAGATACGCAGTATTTT.

CDR3 protein: CASSFYNTEAFF. As DNA, the CDR3 is TGTGCCAGCAGTTTCTACAACACTGAAGCTTTCTTT. The rearrangement uses TRBV12-3 or TRBV12-4 and TRBJ1-1; unclear D gene. The V and J ends lost 3 bases and 2 bases respectively, with 4 bases between them. The CDR3 consists of 12 residues.

CDR3 bases: TGTGCCAGCAGCCGGGGCGTGAGCGGGAGCTACGAGCAGTACTTC. Translating it yields CASSRGVSGSYEQYF. The rearrangement uses TRBV7-9 and TRBJ2-5; 8 bases align to TRBD2. The end of the DNA is better explained by TRBJ2-7, so the J call may be wrong. The CDR3 is made up of 15 amino acids. Germline V gene sequence: CDR1 SEHNR, CDR2 FQNEAQ (reference sequence).

This clonotype was detected only a few times. The chain uses TRBV12-3 or TRBV12-4 and TRBJ1-4; D uncertain. The CDR3 consists of 14 residues. V was clipped by 1 base and J by 8 bases, with 11 bases between them. The CDR3 DNA reads as TGTGCCAGCAGTTTAGAAACAGAACGAGAAAAACTGTTTTTT. Protein: CASSLETEREKLFF.

The V and J genes are TRBV7-6 and TRBJ2-1; D is unresolved. This CDR3 is built from 14 residues. Looked up from germline, CDR1 is SGHVS and CDR2 is FNYEAQ. The V end lost 4 bases, the J end lost 5 bases, and 12 bases lay between the germline ends. In nucleotides, the CDR3 is TGTGCCAGCAGCTCCTTAGCAGAAGACAATGAGCAGTTCTTC. Translation gives CASSSLAEDNEQFF.

This clonotype was seen only a few times. This sequence joins TRBV12-3 or TRBV12-4 and TRBJ2-5, with TRBD1 matching over 8 bases. TRBJ2-7 matches the DNA end more closely, so the J call is doubtful. This CDR3 is built from 16 residues. The CDR3 loop is CASSPGIDRGPSEQYF. CDR3 in DNA: TGTGCCAGCAGCCCGGGGATAGACAGGGGCCCCTCCGAGCAGTACTTC.

The chain is built from TRBV2 and TRBJ2-2, with D perhaps matching TRBD1 or TRBD2 (6 bases each). Germline assignment: CDR1 SNHLY and CDR2 FYNNEI. The CDR3 length is 14 residues. V lost 6 bases, J lost 3 bases, and 11 bases lay in between. The CDR3 sequence: CASRDGGDTGELFF. The DNA for the CDR3 is TGTGCCAGCAGGGACGGGGGCGACACCGGGGAGCTGTTTTTT.

The V gene is TRBV5-6, the J gene TRBJ2-5; D is undetermined. V gave up 4 bases and J gave up 4 bases, with 11 bases separating them. Germline V gene sequence: CDR1 SGHDT, CDR2 YYEEEE. There are 13 residues in the CDR3. The DNA for the CDR3 is TGTGCCAGCAGCACTACTGGCCCAGAGACCCAGTACTTC. Translation: CASSTTGPETQYF.

The chain uses TRBV27 and TRBJ2-5; tentative D call: TRBD2 (6 bases). The DNA end lines up better with TRBJ2-7; the J call may be wrong. Germline V lookup: CDR1 MNHEY, CDR2 SMNVEV (reference sequence). The CDR3 runs to 18 residues. DNA of the CDR3: TGTGCCAGCAGTTTAATCACACCCACCGGGAGAGGGCCCTACGAGCAGTACTTC. Translation: CASSLITPTGRGPYEQYF.

The V call is TRBV28, the J call TRBJ2-7; maybe TRBD1 (6 bases). Trimming left V 3 bases short and J 2 bases short, with 11 bases between. Germline CDR1 and CDR2: MDHEN and SYDVKM. This CDR3 has 14 residues. The CDR3 nucleotides are TGTGCCAGCAGTTTGAGGGGGACCCCCTACGAGCAGTACTTC. Translation gives CASSLRGTPYEQYF.

The J gene is TRBJ1-6, the V gene TRBV28, with a possible D match to TRBD1 (6 bases). V lost 6 bases and J lost 6, with 12 bases in between. Germline V lookup: CDR1 MDHEN, CDR2 SYDVKM. The CDR3 consists of 14 residues. CDR3 amino acids: CASRYQDSNSPLHF. As DNA, the CDR3 is TGTGCCAGCAGGTATCAGGACAGTAATTCACCCCTCCACTTT.

This rearrangement joins TRBV2 to TRBJ1-5, with TRBD1 identical over 8 bases. The V segment lost 7 bases and the J segment 1 base; nucleotides outside the gene matches: 3. Germline CDR1 reads SNHLY; CDR2 reads FYNNEI. This CDR3 is 14 amino acids long. The CDR3 loop is CASTRQGSNQPQHF. The CDR3 DNA follows: TGTGCCAGCACTCGACAGGGGAGCAATCAGCCCCAGCATTTT.

The CDR3 loop is CASRSISRTGNQETQYF. The CDR3 DNA follows: TGTGCCAGCAGATCCATAAGTAGGACAGGAAACCAAGAGACCCAGTACTTC. The chain employs TRBV7-9 and TRBJ2-5; 7 nucleotides align to TRBD1. Germline V gene data show CDR1 as SEHNR and CDR2 as FQNEAQ (reference sequence). The CDR3 loop spans 17 amino acids. J lost 0 bases, V lost 6 bases, and 13 bases had no gene match.

In its sample, this clonotype was seen a few times. The V call is TRBV27, the J call TRBJ2-5; D gene ambiguous. Gene TRBJ2-7 matches the end of the DNA better, so the J call may be wrong. Germline V CDR1 and CDR2: MNHEY, SMNVEV (reference sequence). The CDR3 covers 13 residues. The CDR3 DNA sequence: TGTGCCAGCAGTTTTTCGCCTCTCTACGAGCAGTACTTC. It encodes CASSFSPLYEQYF.

This clonotype was recorded a few times. The rearrangement uses TRBV15 and TRBJ2-1, with D tentatively TRBD1 or TRBD2 (5 bases each). The germline V gene encodes CDR1 LNHNV and CDR2 YYDKDF (reference sequence). Trimming stripped 6 bases from V and 4 bases from J, with 22 bases between. The CDR3 is 17 residues long. Here the CDR3 DNA reads TGTGCCACCAGTCATGGGACCGTACTGGGCCTATACAATGAGCAGTTCTTC. Translation: CATSHGTVLGLYNEQFF.

This clonotype has at least ten counts. The chain couples TRBV5-1 to TRBJ1-5, with D hard to call. Trimming pared 0 bases from V and 7 bases from J, leaving 11 bases between. The CDR3 length is 14 residues. Germline assignment: CDR1 SGHRS and CDR2 YFSETQ. The CDR3 sequence is CASSLAGLNQPQHF. As DNA, the CDR3 is TGCGCCAGCAGCTTGGCCGGGTTGAACCAGCCCCAGCATTTT. Full variable domain (outside the CDR3, taken from reference TRBV5-1 and TRBJ1-5): KAGVTQTPRYLIKTRGQQVTLSCSPISGHRSVSWYQQTPGQGLQFLFEYFSETQRNKGNFPGRFSGRQFSNSRSEMNVSTLELGDSALYLCASSLAGLNQPQHFGDGTRLSIL.

This clonotype was recorded a few times. The J gene is TRBJ2-5, the V gene TRBV20-1, with D possibly being TRBD1 or TRBD2 (5 bases each). The germline CDR1 and CDR2 sequences are DFQATT and SNEGSKA (reference sequence). V was clipped by 0 bases and J by 4 bases, with 18 bases between them. The CDR3 sequence is 16 residues long. This chain's CDR3 is CSARDIGLGDGETQYF. The CDR3 bases are TGCAGTGCTAGAGATATAGGCCTCGGGGACGGAGAGACCCAGTACTTC.

This clonotype has more than one count but fewer than ten. The V call is TRBV25-1, the J call TRBJ2-7; the D gene is possibly TRBD1 (6 bases). The germline gives CDR1 MGHDK, CDR2 SYGVNS. The CDR3 has 14 residues. V lost 3 bases and J 7 bases, leaving 16 bases between the germline ends. The CDR3 nucleotides are TGTGCCAGCAGTGATATAGGGGGTTTTGAGGAGCAGTACTTC. Protein: CASSDIGGFEEQYF.

This clonotype was recorded a few times. This rearrangement joins TRBV27 to TRBJ1-2; 11 positions agree with TRBD1. This CDR3 contains 13 residues. The V gene's germline CDR1 is MNHEY and CDR2 SMNVEV (reference sequence). Losses at the gene ends were 10 bases for V and 3 bases for J; bases not matched to a gene: 4. The CDR3 sequence: CATWTGGHYGYTF. The CDR3 nucleotides are TGTGCCACCTGGACAGGGGGCCACTATGGCTACACCTTC.

This sequence joins TRBV20-1 and TRBJ1-2, with TRBD1 identical over 11 bases. V gave up 2 bases and J gave up 4 bases; unmatched junction bases: 3. Germline CDR1 reads DFQATT; CDR2 reads SNEGSKA (reference sequence). This CDR3 has 14 amino acids. The CDR3: CSARPGTGGYGYTF. In DNA form, the CDR3 reads TGCAGTGCTAGACCCGGGACAGGGGGCTATGGCTACACCTTC.

This chain connects TRBV29-1 to TRBJ2-2; unclear D gene. The CDR3 totals 13 residues. Trimming stripped 3 bases from V and 1 base from J, with 6 bases between. Germline CDR1 reads SQVTM; CDR2 reads ANQGSEA. This chain's CDR3 is CSVDNLNTGELFF. Here the CDR3 DNA reads TGCAGCGTTGACAACTTGAACACCGGGGAGCTGTTTTTT.

This clonotype was observed a handful of times. This rearrangement joins TRBV7-9 to TRBJ2-7, with TRBD1 matching 8 bases. V was pared by 4 bases and J by 5 bases, with 10 bases of the junction left unmatched. Germline V gene data show CDR1 as SEHNR and CDR2 as FQNEAQ (reference sequence). This CDR3 contains 15 residues. The CDR3 DNA reads as TGTGCCAGCAGCTCCCACCTGGACAGGGCAAACGAGCAGTACTTC. This sequence encodes CASSSHLDRANEQYF.

The chain has TRBV7-2 and TRBJ1-1, with TRBD1 matching over 7 bases. Germline V CDR1 and CDR2: SGHTA, FQGNSA. V gave up 3 bases and J gave up 7 bases; unmatched junction bases: 2. The CDR3 spans 12 residues. Here the CDR3 reads CASSLGQIEAFF. In DNA, the CDR3 is TGTGCCAGCAGCTTGGGACAGATTGAAGCTTTCTTT.